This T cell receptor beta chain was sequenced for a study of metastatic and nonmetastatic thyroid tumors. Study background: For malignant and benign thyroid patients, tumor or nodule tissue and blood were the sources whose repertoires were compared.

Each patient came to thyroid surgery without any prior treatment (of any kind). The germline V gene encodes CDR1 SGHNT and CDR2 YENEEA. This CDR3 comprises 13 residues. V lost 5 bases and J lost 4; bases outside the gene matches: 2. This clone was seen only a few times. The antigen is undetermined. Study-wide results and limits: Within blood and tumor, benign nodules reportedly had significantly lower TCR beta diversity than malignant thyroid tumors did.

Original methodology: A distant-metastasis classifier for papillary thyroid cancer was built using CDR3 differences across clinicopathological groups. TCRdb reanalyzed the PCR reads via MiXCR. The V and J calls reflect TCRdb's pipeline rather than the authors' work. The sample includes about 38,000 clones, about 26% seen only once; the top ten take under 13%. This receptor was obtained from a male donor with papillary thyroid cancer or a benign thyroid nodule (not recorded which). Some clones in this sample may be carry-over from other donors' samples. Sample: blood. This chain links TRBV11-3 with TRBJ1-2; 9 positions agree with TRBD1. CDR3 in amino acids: CASSLTGGYGYTF. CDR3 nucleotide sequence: TGTGCCAGCAGCCTGACAGGGGGCTATGGCTACACCTTC.